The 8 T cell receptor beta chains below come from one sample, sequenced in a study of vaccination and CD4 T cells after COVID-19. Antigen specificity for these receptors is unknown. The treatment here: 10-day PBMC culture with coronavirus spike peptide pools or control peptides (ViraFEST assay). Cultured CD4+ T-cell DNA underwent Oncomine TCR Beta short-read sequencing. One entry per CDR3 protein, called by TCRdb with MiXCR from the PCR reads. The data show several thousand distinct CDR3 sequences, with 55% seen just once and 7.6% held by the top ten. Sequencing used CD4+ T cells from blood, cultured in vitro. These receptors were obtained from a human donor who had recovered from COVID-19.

Here the CDR3 reads CASSLAGRAETQYF. The CDR3 coding sequence is TGTGCCAGCAGCTTAGCGGGGAGGGCGGAGACCCAGTACTTC. The chain employs TRBV7-9 and TRBJ2-5; TRBD2 agrees at 7 bases. With 0 bases clipped from V and 5 bases from J, the junction kept 3 bases outside the gene matches. CDR3 length: 14 amino acids. Looked up from germline, CDR1 is SEHNR and CDR2 is FQNEAQ (reference sequence). Full variable domain (remainder filled in from reference TRBV7-9 and TRBJ2-5): DTGVSQNPRHKITKRGQNVTFRCDPISEHNRLYWYRQTLGQGPEFLTYFQNEAQLEKSRLLSDRFSAERPKGSFSTLEIQRTEQGDSAMYLCASSLAGRAETQYFGPGTRLLVL.

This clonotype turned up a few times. This chain's CDR3 is CAISESGRGLSSYNEQFF. The DNA of the CDR3 is TGTGCCATCAGTGAGTCGGGACGGGGACTGAGCTCCTACAATGAGCAGTTCTTC. The chain employs TRBV10-3 and TRBJ2-1, with D possibly matching TRBD2 (6 bases). Trimming took 0 bases from V and 0 from J, leaving 15 bases between them. This CDR3 has 18 amino acids. Germline V gene lookup returns CDR1 ENHRY and CDR2 SYGVKD.

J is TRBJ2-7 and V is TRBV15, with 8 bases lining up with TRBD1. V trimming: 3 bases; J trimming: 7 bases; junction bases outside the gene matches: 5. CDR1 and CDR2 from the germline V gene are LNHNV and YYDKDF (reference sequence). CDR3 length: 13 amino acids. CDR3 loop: CATSSNRGAEQYF. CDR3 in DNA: TGTGCCACCAGCAGTAACAGGGGGGCTGAGCAGTACTTC.

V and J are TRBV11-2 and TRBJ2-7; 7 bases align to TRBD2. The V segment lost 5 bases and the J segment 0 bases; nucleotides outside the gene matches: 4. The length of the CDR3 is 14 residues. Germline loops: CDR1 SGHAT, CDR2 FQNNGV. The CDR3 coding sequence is TGTGCCAGCAGCCTACGGGACTACTCCTACGAGCAGTACTTC. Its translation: CASSLRDYSYEQYF.

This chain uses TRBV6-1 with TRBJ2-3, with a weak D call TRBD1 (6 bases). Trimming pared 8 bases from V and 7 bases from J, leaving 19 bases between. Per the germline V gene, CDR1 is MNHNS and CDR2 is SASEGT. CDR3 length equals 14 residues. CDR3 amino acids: CASGPEIQGNTQYF. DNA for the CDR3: TGTGCCAGCGGGCCGGAGATACAGGGAAATACGCAGTATTTT.

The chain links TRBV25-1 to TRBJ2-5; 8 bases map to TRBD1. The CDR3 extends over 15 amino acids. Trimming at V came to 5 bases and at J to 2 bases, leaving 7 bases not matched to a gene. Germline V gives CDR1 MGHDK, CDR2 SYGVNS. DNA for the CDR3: TGTGCCAGCAGTCCTTGGACAGGGATGCAAGAGACCCAGTACTTC. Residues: CASSPWTGMQETQYF.

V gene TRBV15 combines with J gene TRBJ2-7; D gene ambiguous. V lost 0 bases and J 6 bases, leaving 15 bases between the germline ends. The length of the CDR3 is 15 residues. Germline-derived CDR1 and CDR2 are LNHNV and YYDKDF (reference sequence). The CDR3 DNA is TGTGCCACCAGCAGAGATCCAAACCCCCCAGGCGAGCAGTACTTC. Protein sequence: CATSRDPNPPGEQYF.

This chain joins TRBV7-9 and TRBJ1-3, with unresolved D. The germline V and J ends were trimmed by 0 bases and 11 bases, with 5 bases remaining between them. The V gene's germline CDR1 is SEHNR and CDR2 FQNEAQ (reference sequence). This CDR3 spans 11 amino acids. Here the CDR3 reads CASSLAYSIYF. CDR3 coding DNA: TGTGCCAGCAGCTTAGCCTATTCCATATATTTT.